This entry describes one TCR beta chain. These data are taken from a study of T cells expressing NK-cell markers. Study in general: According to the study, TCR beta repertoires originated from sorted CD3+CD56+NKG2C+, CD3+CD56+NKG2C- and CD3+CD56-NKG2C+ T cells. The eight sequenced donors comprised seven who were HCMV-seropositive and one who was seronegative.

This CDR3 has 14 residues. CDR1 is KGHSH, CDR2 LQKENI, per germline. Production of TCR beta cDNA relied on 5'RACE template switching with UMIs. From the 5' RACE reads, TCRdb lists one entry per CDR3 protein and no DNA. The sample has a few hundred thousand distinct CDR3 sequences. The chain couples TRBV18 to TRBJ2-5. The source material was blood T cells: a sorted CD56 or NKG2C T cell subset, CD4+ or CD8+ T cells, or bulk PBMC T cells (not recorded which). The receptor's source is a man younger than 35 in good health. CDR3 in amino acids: CASSPKAPRETQYF.